Listed below are T cell receptor beta chains from one sample, sequenced in a study of blood T cell repertoires in COVID-19. Assay used: immunoSEQ multiplex PCR; TCRdb lists only in-frame clones, some missing. This table has 250,000 to 350,000 clones, 90% to 95% appearing once. Material: peripheral blood. The source is a woman in her twenties or thirties with COVID-19, enrolled during active disease. The CDR3 runs from the conserved cysteine through the conserved F or W. The D gene is left open where the match is weak. For some rows the clone size is stated as once, few or many, or as a class when expanded; others skip it.

D gene	clone size	V gene	J gene	CDR3 protein	CDR3 DNA
.	.	TRBV27	TRBJ2-1	CASSVTLAQRDEQFF	TGTGCCAGCAGTGTAACCCTAGCCCAACGCGATGAGCAGTTCTTC
.	few	TRBV11-2	TRBJ1-2	CASSLGDGYTF	TGTGCCAGCAGCTTAGGAGATGGCTACACCTTC
TRBD1	.	TRBV27	TRBJ1-1	CASRRTGETEAFF	TGTGCCAGCAGGCGTACAGGGGAGACTGAAGCTTTCTTT
.	.	TRBV25-1	TRBJ2-4	CASSEYAGRQYF	TGTGCCAGCAGTGAATACGCAGGCCGCCAGTACTTC
.	.	TRBV6-4	TRBJ1-1	CASSRTFGAFF	.
TRBD2	.	TRBV28	TRBJ2-7	CASSPAGGAYEQYF	TGTGCCAGCAGTCCAGCGGGAGGCGCCTACGAGCAGTACTTC
TRBD2	.	TRBV13	TRBJ2-1	CASSLGGLFAGVSWDNEQFF	TGTGCCAGCAGCTTAGGGGGGCTTTTTGCGGGAGTGAGCTGGGACAATGAGCAGTTCTTC
TRBD1	few	TRBV5-6	TRBJ2-7	CASSVRDRAEQYF	TGTGCCAGCAGCGTCCGAGACAGGGCCGAGCAGTACTTC
TRBD2	.	TRBV6-6	TRBJ2-3	CASSPRGTSGPTDTQYF	TGTGCCAGCAGTCCCCGAGGGACTAGCGGGCCCACAGATACGCAGTATTTT
TRBD2	once	TRBV30	TRBJ2-1	CAWNGLGLLNEQFF	TGTGCCTGGAACGGACTAGGGTTACTTAATGAGCAGTTCTTC
.	.	TRBV28	TRBJ1-5	CASTPPGAAQPQHF	TGTGCCAGCACTCCCCCAGGGGCTGCTCAGCCCCAGCATTTT
.	once	TRBV2	TRBJ2-3	CASNIRIEADTQYF	TGTGCCAGCAATATCCGAATTGAAGCGGATACGCAGTATTTT
TRBD1	.	TRBV28	TRBJ1-1	CASSPPKGGRTEAFF	TGTGCCAGCAGCCCCCCCAAAGGGGGCAGAACTGAAGCTTTCTTT
TRBD2	.	TRBV9	TRBJ2-1	CASSSPGLAGGEQFF	TGTGCCAGCAGCTCCCCGGGACTAGCGGGAGGTGAGCAGTTCTTC
.	.	TRBV6-2/TRBV6-3	TRBJ1-2	CASSIPGYFYGYTF	TGTGCCAGCAGTATTCCGGGTTACTTCTATGGCTACACCTTC
.	.	TRBV7-9	TRBJ1-1	CASSQDPQGMEAFF	TGTGCCAGCAGCCAAGATCCTCAGGGGATGGAAGCTTTCTTT
.	.	TRBV7-2	TRBJ1-2	CASSLARVGYTF	TGTGCCAGCAGCTTAGCGAGGGTCGGCTACACCTTC
.	few	TRBV19	TRBJ1-2	CASSTRDAGRSGWGYTF	TGTGCCAGTAGTACCCGGGACGCGGGGAGAAGTGGCTGGGGCTACACCTTC
.	.	TRBV11-2	TRBJ2-5	CASSLGATRGLETQYF	TGTGCCAGCAGCTTAGGCGCGACTAGGGGGCTTGAGACCCAGTACTTC
.	.	TRBV21-1	TRBJ2-3	CASSRPRGDTDTQYF	TGTGCCAGCAGTAGGCCCCGCGGGGACACAGATACGCAGTATTTT
TRBD2	.	TRBV30	TRBJ2-7	CAWDQTGTSYEQYF	TGTGCCTGGGACCAAACCGGGACTAGCTACGAGCAGTACTTC
TRBD1	.	TRBV2	TRBJ2-1	CASRPDRVITYNEQFF	TGTGCCAGCAGGCCAGACAGGGTGATCACCTACAATGAGCAGTTCTTC
.	.	TRBV7-7	TRBJ2-2	CASSLWVGDSNTGELFF	TGTGCCAGCAGCTTATGGGTTGGGGACTCGAACACCGGGGAGCTGTTTTTT
TRBD1	.	TRBV14	TRBJ2-6	CASSQGQGAHLRAGANVLTF	TGTGCCAGCAGCCAAGGACAGGGGGCTCACCTACGGGCCGGGGCCAACGTCCTGACTTTC
TRBD2	.	TRBV25-1	TRBJ2-5	CASSEWGGGREETQYF	TGTGCCAGCAGTGAATGGGGTGGCGGGAGGGAAGAGACCCAGTACTTC
TRBD1	.	TRBV3-1/TRBV3-2	TRBJ1-3	CASSQTGLANTIYF	TGTGCCAGCAGCCAGACAGGGCTTGCAAACACCATATATTTT
.	.	TRBV15	TRBJ1-4	CATSNTQGRELFF	TGTGCCACCAGCAATACACAGGGCAGGGAACTGTTTTTT
TRBD1	.	TRBV5-4	TRBJ2-7	CASSRDRYEQYF	TGTGCCAGCAGCCGGGACAGATACGAGCAGTACTTC
TRBD1	.	TRBV5-1	TRBJ1-2	CASSLVGTGGAGNYGYTF	TGCGCCAGCAGCTTGGTTGGGACAGGGGGCGCAGGGAACTATGGCTACACCTTC
.	once	TRBV30	TRBJ1-5	CAWSGRGMGQPQHF	TGTGCCTGGAGTGGCAGGGGAATGGGTCAGCCCCAGCATTTT
.	.	TRBV24-1	TRBJ2-1	CATSDPGDASSYNEQFF	TGTGCCACCAGTGACCCGGGGGACGCAAGCTCCTACAATGAGCAGTTCTTC
TRBD1	.	TRBV9	TRBJ1-4	CASSVGQGGVEKLFF	TGTGCCAGCAGCGTAGGACAGGGCGGTGTTGAAAAACTGTTTTTT
.	.	TRBV7-8	TRBJ2-1	CASSFTGSGEQFF	TGTGCCAGCAGCTTCACGGGGTCAGGTGAGCAGTTCTTC
.	.	TRBV4-1	TRBJ1-1	CASSQVIGGVDTEAFF	TGCGCCAGCAGCCAAGTAATCGGAGGGGTGGACACTGAAGCTTTCTTT
.	.	TRBV10-3	TRBJ1-1	CAISPRTENTEAFF	TGTGCCATCAGTCCTCGGACAGAGAACACTGAAGCTTTCTTT
.	once	TRBV30	TRBJ1-2	CAWSVSRGYGYTF	TGTGCCTGGAGTGTAAGCAGGGGATATGGCTACACCTTC
TRBD1	.	TRBV5-1	TRBJ2-7	CASSWDRLNYEQYF	TGCGCCAGCAGCTGGGACAGACTTAACTACGAGCAGTACTTC
.	.	TRBV5-1	TRBJ1-4	CASSDRRSGTTNEKLFF	TGCGCCAGCAGCGACCGCCGCTCAGGGACAACTAATGAAAAACTGTTTTTT
.	.	TRBV5-1	TRBJ2-1	CASSLEGVEQFF	TGCGCCAGCAGCTTGGAAGGGGTTGAGCAGTTCTTC
TRBD1	.	TRBV29-1	TRBJ1-5	CSVATGTGRNQPQHF	TGCAGCGTTGCGACCGGGACAGGGAGGAATCAGCCCCAGCATTTT
.	.	TRBV21-1	TRBJ1-5	CASRRDRGNQPQHF	TGTGCCAGCAGAAGGGACAGGGGAAATCAGCCCCAGCATTTT
.	.	TRBV6-1	TRBJ1-1	CASSEGGLGGTEAFF	TGTGCCAGCAGTGAAGGTGGTCTCGGGGGCACTGAAGCTTTCTTT
.	.	TRBV28	TRBJ2-2	CASSFYRANTGELFF	TGTGCCAGCAGTTTTTACAGAGCGAACACCGGGGAGCTGTTTTTT
TRBD1	.	TRBV27	TRBJ1-1	CASSFDRDTEAFF	TGTGCCAGCAGTTTTGACAGGGACACTGAAGCTTTCTTT
.	.	TRBV5-1	TRBJ2-3	CASSLDNRTSTDTQYF	TGCGCCAGCAGCTTGGACAACAGAACCAGCACAGATACGCAGTATTTT
.	.	TRBV6-1	TRBJ1-5	CASSDLSNQPQHF	TGTGCCAGCAGTGACCTTAGCAATCAGCCCCAGCATTTT
.	.	TRBV19	TRBJ1-2	CASSIGQPYGYTF	TGTGCCAGTAGTATTGGACAGCCATATGGCTACACCTTC
TRBD1	.	TRBV5-4	TRBJ1-4	CASSLRGRGQEKLFF	TGTGCCAGCAGCTTGAGAGGCAGGGGGCAGGAAAAACTGTTTTTT
.	.	TRBV10-3	TRBJ2-2	CAISERERTGELFF	TGTGCCATCAGTGAGCGGGAGCGGACCGGGGAGCTGTTTTTT
TRBD1	once	TRBV11-2	TRBJ2-7	CASSFSGQSSYEQYF	TGTGCCAGCAGCTTCTCGGGACAGTCCTCCTACGAGCAGTACTTC
TRBD1	once	TRBV3-1/TRBV3-2	TRBJ1-6	CASSHKTGGDSPLHF	TGTGCCAGCAGCCACAAAACAGGGGGAGATTCACCCCTCCACTTT
.	.	TRBV2	TRBJ1-1	CASSDESGMNTEAFF	TGTGCCAGCAGTGACGAGTCAGGAATGAACACTGAAGCTTTCTTT
.	few	TRBV11-3	TRBJ2-3	CASSQGVSTDTQYF	TGTGCCAGCAGCCAGGGTGTGAGCACAGATACGCAGTATTTT
TRBD1	few	TRBV12-3/TRBV12-4	TRBJ1-1	CASSWTGGTEAFF	TGTGCCAGCAGTTGGACAGGGGGCACTGAAGCTTTCTTT
.	.	TRBV10-2	TRBJ1-1	CASSESAPAGDTEAFF	TGCGCCAGCAGTGAGTCGGCTCCCGCAGGGGACACTGAAGCTTTCTTT
.	.	TRBV6-6	TRBJ2-1	CASSYFFPSSYNEQFF	TGTGCCAGCAGTTACTTCTTCCCCAGCTCCTACAATGAGCAGTTCTTC
TRBD2	.	TRBV9	TRBJ2-5	CASRLAGGKTQYF	TGTGCCAGCAGGTTAGCGGGAGGGAAGACCCAGTACTTC